Sequencing of this TCR beta chain was carried out in a study of blood T cell repertoires in COVID-19 (TCRdb year 2020). Context from the whole study: Collaborator samples came from the United States, Italy and Spain and covered acute and convalescent phases of COVID-19. The prospective study material was composed of cDNA or gDNA derived from T cells, B-cell-depleted T cells, or PBMCs. Deeply sampled blood TCRbeta repertoires from subjects exposed to, actively infected with, or recovered from COVID-19 were included in the dataset. The repertoires were released in a freely available public database intended as a resource for research on the immune response to SARS-CoV-2. Samples came from the ongoing ImmuneRACE study (first 160 participants) plus 1,254 subjects from 6 global collaborators. A de-identified subject ID, COVID-19 status, age in years and sex were almost always included in the sample metadata. Where HLA class I and class II types were available, the types were taken from metadata supplied by the sample provider, not from assay-based typing. The paper's findings and limits, for the study overall: The quantity of clinical and demographic metadata differed by source and by participant and was supplied without curation.

The germline V gene specifies LGHNA as CDR1 and YNFKEQ as CDR2. V is clipped by 4 bases and J by 0 bases, and the sequence between their germline boundaries is 16 bases long. Inclusive of the bounding cysteine and phenylalanine, the CDR3 is 17 residues long. The entry retains the CDR3 DNA only, 51 bases that are in frame from base 1. TCRbeta CDR3 regions were amplified from genomic DNA by means of the immunoSEQ Assay, a bias-controlled multiplex PCR. As for the authors' bioinformatics: The number of nucleated cells in each sample was estimated by amplification of reference gene primers within the assay. To quantify the absolute abundance of each unique TCRbeta CDR3 rearrangement, sequence reads were collapsed and filtered. Productive Simpson clonality was computed per sample as the square root of Simpson's diversity index over productive rearrangements. This immuneACCESS table, as held by TCRdb, lists in-frame sequences with V and J called but not all clones. Of the missing ones, under half trace to an unresolved V gene in checked studies; the others have no known cause. The V and J calls and clone size are taken from that table; D and trimming were inferred from the DNA. The sample profile shows 140,000 to 150,000 clones; over 75% of them were found once. About 1.7% of the sample is taken by the ten largest.

Each collaborating institution followed its own protocols to collect whole blood in K2EDTA tubes. For TCRbeta analysis, collaborator samples were shipped as frozen whole blood, as isolated PBMCs, or as DNA extracted from either sample type. To note about this clone: No antigen is known for it. One base away there is no much larger clone; base qualities are not given.

Input material: peripheral blood. The clonotype originates from a woman aged 50 to 65 with acute or convalescent COVID-19. The rearranged segments are TRBV4-2 and TRBJ1-5; a confident D gene designation cannot be given. The CDR3 corresponds to CASSPQSTEHSNQPQHF. The sequenced DNA: TGTGCCAGCAGCCCCCAGAGCACAGAACATAGCAATCAGCCCCAGCATTTT.